This record concerns one TCR beta chain sequence. Its antigen remains unknown. It was with 60 Vbeta and 13 Jbeta primers that the PCR ran. Clones were sequenced by immunoSEQ multiplex PCR, and TCRdb holds only the in-frame ones, with some missing. The table lists under 140,000 clones, roughly 84% of them singletons. Though nominally healthy at sampling, donors likely had unrecorded immune exposures. This sample is part of a study of cytomegalovirus exposure and HLA in healthy donors. The study, taken as a whole, reports: More clonal expansion characterized HLA-associated TCR beta chains than equally common others in a later analysis. A later analysis appeared to link common viral pathogens to several of the most significant clusters.

What was sequenced was PBMCs. This TCR came from a man aged 25-45 years in good health and CMV-seropositive.

CDR3 sequence (DNA): TGCGCCAGCAGCTTGGGGAGCTATGGCTACACCTTC. It yields the protein CASSLGSYGYTF. This chain uses TRBV5-1 with TRBJ1-2; no clear D. The CDR3 is 12 amino acids. CDR1 SGHRS and CDR2 YFSETQ come from the germline V gene. The V and J ends lost 0 bases and 4 bases respectively, with 4 bases between them.